The clone carrying this T cell receptor (beta chain) was counted ten times or more. Its antigen is as yet unknown. This record belongs to a study of T cells in Graves' hyperthyroidism and ophthalmopathy. General study findings and limits: A 13 V-J signature model discriminated ophthalmopathy versus stable hyperthyroidism. Onset of ophthalmopathy came a median around 6.2 months after the model predicted it.

Germline CDR1 and CDR2: SGHRS and YFSETQ. J gave up 1 base and V 7 bases, and 5 bases lay outside the gene matches. This CDR3 region has 14 residues. TCR beta CDR3 regions were amplified from RNA. The TCR CDR3 was amplified in a first-round RT-PCR using the HTBI primer set. In TCRdb, the multiplex PCR reads were re-called with MiXCR into one record per CDR3 protein. Here the sample spans about 380,000 distinct CDR3 sequences, around a sixth being singletons. Orbital computed tomography and thyroid ultrasound, together with serum TRAb and thyroxine and clinical symptoms, were used for diagnoses. PBMCs were obtained from 9 to 10 ml fresh peripheral blood.

Sequenced input: blood. The chain carries TRBV5-1 and TRBJ2-1; 7 nucleotides agree with TRBD1. The TCR sequence derives from a man younger than 35 with Graves' ophthalmopathy. CDR3 nucleotide sequence: TGCGCCAGCGGGACGGGACAGTCCTACAATGAGCAGTTCTTC. This codes for CASGTGQSYNEQFF. Full variable domain (outside the CDR3, taken from reference TRBV5-1 and TRBJ2-1): KAGVTQTPRYLIKTRGQQVTLSCSPISGHRSVSWYQQTPGQGLQFLFEYFSETQRNKGNFPGRFSGRQFSNSRSEMNVSTLELGDSALYLCASGTGQSYNEQFFGPGTRLTVL.